This T cell receptor beta chain originates from a study of T cells and copy number aberrations in small-cell lung cancer. Sequenced by immunoSEQ multiplex PCR; TCRdb stores in-frame clones only, minus some. The sample lists under 7,000 clones; approximately 79% were seen once. The V and J ends lost 2 bases and 2 bases respectively, with 8 bases between them. The CDR3 spans 14 residues. Germline assignment: CDR1 ENHRY and CDR2 SYGVKD. This rearrangement joins TRBV10-3 to TRBJ2-3; no clear D. The clonotype originates from a man between 45 and 60 years old with small cell lung cancer. Material: tumor tissue. The CDR3 coding sequence is TGTGCCATCAGTGAGCGGGTGAACACAGATACGCAGTATTTT. Amino acid sequence: CAISERVNTDTQYF.